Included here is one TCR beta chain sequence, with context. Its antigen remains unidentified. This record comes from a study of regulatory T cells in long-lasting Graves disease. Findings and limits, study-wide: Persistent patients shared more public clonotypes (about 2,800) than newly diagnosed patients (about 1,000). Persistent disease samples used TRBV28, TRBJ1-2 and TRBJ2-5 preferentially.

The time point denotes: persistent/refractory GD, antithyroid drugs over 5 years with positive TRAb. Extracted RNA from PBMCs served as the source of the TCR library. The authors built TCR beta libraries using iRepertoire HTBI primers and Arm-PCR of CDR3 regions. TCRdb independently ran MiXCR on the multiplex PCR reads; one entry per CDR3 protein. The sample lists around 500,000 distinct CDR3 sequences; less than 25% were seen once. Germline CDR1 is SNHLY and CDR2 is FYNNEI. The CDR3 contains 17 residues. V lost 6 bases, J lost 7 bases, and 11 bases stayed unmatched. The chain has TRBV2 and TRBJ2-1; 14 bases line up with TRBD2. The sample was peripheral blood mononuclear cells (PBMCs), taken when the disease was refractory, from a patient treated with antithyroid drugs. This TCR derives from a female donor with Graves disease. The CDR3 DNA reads TGTGCCAGCAGCCCTCACTGGGGACTAGCGGGAGTTAATGAGCAGTTCTTC. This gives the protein CASSPHWGLAGVNEQFF.